This note documents a single T cell receptor beta chain sequence. Its antigen is as yet unknown. The sample comes from a study of cytomegalovirus exposure and HLA in healthy donors. Primers for the PCR totalled 60 Vbeta and 13 Jbeta. The data were produced by immunoSEQ multiplex PCR, yet TCRdb's version contains in-frame clones alone and is incomplete. This table has 100,000 to 150,000 clones, roughly 71% appearing once. Trimming left V 3 bases short and J 4 bases short, with 20 bases between. The CDR3 loop spans 17 amino acids. The germline gives CDR1 SGHDT, CDR2 YYEEEE. The study, taken as a whole, reports: Under in vitro conditions, a few CMV-associated chains were confirmed as specific for CMV antigens.

This rearrangement joins TRBV5-6 to TRBJ2-1, with a possible D match to TRBD1 (6 bases). The sample taken for sequencing was PBMCs. The sequence came from a woman aged 45-65 years in good health and CMV-seropositive. The CDR3 sequence is CASSSLDRRALYNEQFF. The CDR3 DNA reads TGTGCCAGCAGCTCTCTTGACAGGAGAGCCCTTTACAATGAGCAGTTCTTC.